The 8 T cell receptor beta chains below all came from one sample that was sequenced in a study of blood T cell repertoires in COVID-19. Here immunoSEQ multiplex PCR was the method, and the copy in TCRdb shows in-frame clones only, minus some. This table holds under 450,000 clones, just over 90% found once. Sequenced input: PBMCs or T cells enriched from blood (not recorded which). These receptors came from a middle-aged woman who had been exposed to COVID-19.

The gene calls are TRBV9 and TRBJ2-2; 7 bases map to TRBD1. V dropped 4 bases and J dropped 7; count of bases not matched to a gene: 4. The germline gives CDR1 SGDLS, CDR2 YYNGEE. This CDR3 is built from 13 residues. The CDR3 is CASSPDRVGELFF. DNA of the CDR3: TGTGCCAGCAGCCCTGACAGGGTCGGGGAGCTGTTTTTT.

About this clone itself: Other nucleotide sequences in the sample specify the same CDR3. This sequence joins TRBV3-1 (or the pseudogene TRBV3-2) and TRBJ1-1; D ambiguous. CDR3 size: 13 residues. Germline values: CDR1 LGHDT, CDR2 YNNKEL (reference sequence). Trimming took 2 bases from V and 0 from J, leaving 4 bases between them. In DNA form, the CDR3 reads TGTGCCAGCAGCCAACGGTTGAACACTGAAGCTTTCTTT. Translation: CASSQRLNTEAFF.

The genes are TRBV3-1 (or the pseudogene TRBV3-2) and TRBJ2-2; TRBD2 aligns across 7 bases. Germline CDR1 and CDR2: LGHDT and YNNKEL (reference sequence). The CDR3 is 14 residues long. V dropped 5 bases and J dropped 4; count of bases not matched to a gene: 4. The CDR3 sequence is CASSTGGGTGELFF. CDR3 sequence (DNA): TGTGCCAGCAGCACGGGGGGAGGCACCGGGGAGCTGTTTTTT.

The rearrangement joins TRBV12-3 or TRBV12-4 to TRBJ1-1; no reliable D call. The length of the CDR3 is 13 residues. Trimming removed 1 base at V and 8 bases at J, with 11 bases between. The CDR3, as DNA: TGTGCCAGCAGTTTAGTGCCCGCCAGAGAAGCTTTCTTT. It encodes CASSLVPAREAFF.

The gene calls are TRBV7-9 and TRBJ2-5, with TRBD2 as a possible D gene (7 bases). The V and J ends lost 7 bases and 2 bases respectively, with 20 bases between them. The germline V gene has CDR1 SEHNR and CDR2 FQNEAQ (reference sequence). This CDR3 spans 16 amino acids. The CDR3 loop reads CASTPPGRGTQETQYF. CDR3 nucleotide sequence: TGTGCCAGCACCCCTCCGGGGAGGGGGACACAAGAGACCCAGTACTTC.

The chain uses TRBV13 and TRBJ2-2; D gene unclear. The CDR3 covers 12 residues. The germline V gene has CDR1 PRHDT and CDR2 FYEKMQ (reference sequence). V gave up 5 bases and J gave up 7 bases, with 8 bases separating them. The chain's CDR3 is CASSPRVGELFF. The CDR3 nucleotides read TGTGCCAGCAGCCCCCGAGTCGGGGAGCTGTTTTTT.

The J gene is TRBJ1-6, the V gene TRBV7-9; TRBD1 might be the D (5 bases). The V gene lost 6 bases and the J gene lost 6 bases, with 9 bases spanning the gap. The CDR3 runs 13 residues. Germline loops: CDR1 SEHNR, CDR2 FQNEAQ (reference sequence). CDR3 coding DNA: TGTGCCAGCAGGCCAGGGATTAATTCACCCCTCCACTTT. Its translation: CASRPGINSPLHF.

J is TRBJ2-1 and V is TRBV27; TRBD2 aligns across 12 bases. The ends lost 6 bases at V and 7 bases at J; junction bases unmatched: 7. The CDR3 runs to 15 residues. CDR1 MNHEY and CDR2 SMNVEV come from the germline V gene (reference sequence). The CDR3 region is CASSHGTSGRNEQFF. For the CDR3, the DNA is TGTGCCAGCAGCCACGGGACTAGCGGGCGAAATGAGCAGTTCTTC.